This TCR beta chain was recorded in a study of blood T cell repertoires in COVID-19. Study-level background: Spain, Italy and the United States supplied samples that represented acute and convalescent COVID-19. Sample material is recorded as cDNA or gDNA derived from T cells, B-cell-depleted T cells, or PBMCs.

The V gene end was trimmed by 2 bases and the J gene end by 3 bases; junction bases not matched to a gene: 14. CDR1 and CDR2 from the germline V gene are MRHNA and SNTAGT. The CDR3 contains 18 residues. This clone was detected a few times. Authors' data handling: Using reference gene primer amplification, nucleated cell counts were estimated. This table comes from immunoSEQ multiplex PCR, and its TCRdb copy is limited to in-frame clones, with some not included. V, J and clone size reflect that table, while D and trimming were determined from the DNA. The top ten clones hold 4% to 4.5% of a sample with fewer than 250,000 clones, about nine tenths of them seen once.

This chain joins TRBV6-4 and TRBJ2-7, with 9 bases aligning to TRBD2. The clonotype originates from a man over 45 with acute or convalescent COVID-19. What was sequenced was peripheral blood. This CDR3 is CASSDLAGFLGFLYEQYF. DNA for the CDR3: TGTGCCAGCAGTGACCTAGCGGGGTTTTTGGGTTTTCTCTACGAGCAGTACTTC.